Listed below are T cell receptor beta chains from one sample, sequenced in a study of blood T cell repertoires in COVID-19. Some clones are missing from TCRdb's copy, which holds only in-frame ones; the method was immunoSEQ multiplex PCR. Of roughly 700,000 clones listed, about 90% were seen once; the top ten hold more than 0.25%. The sample taken for sequencing was peripheral blood. These receptors were collected from a woman aged 18-35 years with acute or convalescent COVID-19. Both conserved end residues are part of each CDR3. Each record gives: J gene, V gene, clone size, D gene, CDR3 protein, CDR3 DNA. D genes are given only for firm matches. Rows may omit the clone size; those that give it use once, few, many or a size class.

TRBJ2-3,TRBV9,-,-,CASSEGADTQYF,TGTGCCAGCAGCGAAGGAGCAGATACGCAGTATTTT
TRBJ2-3,TRBV2,-,TRBD1,CASRPRRQGARADTQYF,TGTGCCAGCAGACCCCGTAGACAGGGGGCACGTGCAGATACGCAGTATTTT
TRBJ1-1,TRBV9,-,-,CASSVTRTTEAFF,TGTGCCAGCAGCGTTACTCGCACGACTGAAGCTTTCTTT
TRBJ2-3,TRBV6-5,-,-,CASSSLQVLDTQYF,TGTGCCAGCAGTTCCCTACAGGTGCTAGATACGCAGTATTTT
TRBJ1-1,TRBV27,-,-,CASSWGVYTEAFF,TGTGCCAGCAGTTGGGGGGTGTACACTGAAGCTTTCTTT
TRBJ1-4,TRBV6-5,-,-,CASSLTGLNEKLFF,TGTGCCAGCAGCCTCACAGGGTTGAACGAAAAACTGTTTTTT
TRBJ1-5,TRBV6-5,once,-,CASSYKGDQPQHF,TGTGCCAGCAGTTATAAAGGGGATCAGCCCCAGCATTTT
TRBJ2-7,TRBV11-3,-,TRBD1,CASSPSGTGLYEQYF,TGTGCCAGCAGCCCAAGTGGGACAGGACTCTACGAGCAGTACTTC
TRBJ1-1,TRBV5-1,-,-,CASSRQPGTEAFF,TGCGCCAGCAGCCGCCAGCCGGGCACTGAAGCTTTCTTT
TRBJ1-5,TRBV21-1,once,-,CASSYAPRAIRNQPQHF,TGTGCCAGCAGCTATGCCCCCAGGGCTATACGCAATCAGCCCCAGCATTTT
TRBJ2-2,TRBV19,-,TRBD1,CASSKRDRVSGELFF,TGTGCCAGTAGTAAACGCGACAGGGTGTCCGGGGAGCTGTTTTTT
TRBJ2-2,TRBV9,-,-,CASSHPLDRQNTGELFF,TGTGCCAGCTCCCACCCACTAGACAGGCAGAACACCGGGGAGCTGTTTTTT
TRBJ1-6,TRBV5-1,-,TRBD1,CASSLGLAGTGGAPLHF,TGCGCCAGCAGCTTGGGTCTCGCCGGGACAGGTGGGGCACCCCTCCACTTT
TRBJ1-3,TRBV6-1,-,-,CASSEAGWLSGNTIYF,TGTGCCAGCAGTGAAGCGGGCTGGTTGTCTGGAAACACCATATATTTT
TRBJ1-2,TRBV5-1,-,TRBD1,CASSQKGQNYGYTF,TGCGCCAGCAGCCAAAAGGGACAGAACTATGGCTACACCTTC
TRBJ2-2,TRBV6-2/TRBV6-3,-,TRBD2,CASSFATSAISNTGELFF,TGTGCCAGCAGTTTTGCGACTAGCGCTATATCGAACACCGGGGAGCTGTTTTTT
TRBJ1-1,TRBV5-1,-,TRBD1,CASSSRTGGGTEAFF,TGCGCCAGCAGCTCCAGGACAGGGGGCGGCACTGAAGCTTTCTTT
TRBJ1-1,TRBV21-1,-,-,CASSKAGPREDTEAFF,TGTGCCAGCAGCAAAGCGGGGCCCCGTGAGGACACTGAAGCTTTCTTT
TRBJ2-1,TRBV18,once,TRBD1,CASSPGTDYNEQFF,TGTGCCAGCTCACCCGGGACAGACTACAATGAGCAGTTCTTC
TRBJ1-5,TRBV2,few,-,CASSGEEDQPQHF,TGTGCCAGCAGTGGAGAGGAAGATCAGCCCCAGCATTTT
TRBJ1-1,TRBV9,-,-,CASSVVTTRGTEAFF,TGTGCCAGCAGCGTAGTTACGACTAGGGGAACTGAAGCTTTCTTT
TRBJ1-2,TRBV24-1,-,TRBD1,CATSDMTGGHGYTF,TGTGCCACCAGTGATATGACAGGGGGCCATGGCTACACCTTC
TRBJ1-1,TRBV7-6,-,-,CASSLAETRGSTEAFF,TGTGCCAGCAGCTTAGCGGAGACCCGAGGGTCCACTGAAGCTTTCTTT
TRBJ1-3,TRBV9,few,TRBD1,CASSPRTGYEMGNTIYF,TGTGCCAGCAGCCCGCGGACAGGGTACGAGATGGGTAACACCATATATTTT
TRBJ2-3,TRBV4-1,-,TRBD2,CASEAGMSDTQYF,TGCGCCAGCGAAGCGGGGATGTCAGATACGCAGTATTTT
TRBJ2-1,TRBV7-2,-,TRBD1,CASSIDRVGNEQFF,TGTGCCAGCAGCATAGACAGGGTGGGGAATGAGCAGTTCTTC
TRBJ2-1,TRBV19,-,-,CASSIGEGRTYNEQFF,TGTGCCAGTAGTATAGGCGAAGGGAGGACCTACAATGAGCAGTTCTTC
TRBJ1-2,TRBV11-2,-,TRBD1,CASSFTGTGAPNYGYTF,TGTGCCAGCAGCTTTACCGGGACAGGCGCACCAAACTATGGCTACACCTTC
TRBJ2-5,TRBV7-9,-,-,CASSWTGETQYF,TGTGCCAGCAGTTGGACTGGGGAGACCCAGTACTTC
TRBJ2-7,TRBV6-1,-,TRBD1,CASSEGGSRTGNSYEQYF,TGTGCCAGCAGTGAAGGGGGTTCCAGGACAGGGAACTCCTACGAGCAGTACTTC
TRBJ2-7,TRBV10-3,-,-,CAISESSDEQYF,TGTGCCATCAGTGAGTCATCCGACGAGCAGTACTTC